Listed here are 29 T cell receptor beta chains from one sample, sequenced in a study of cytomegalovirus exposure and HLA in healthy donors. The PCR had 60 Vbeta and 13 Jbeta primers. Method: immunoSEQ multiplex PCR; TCRdb's copy keeps in-frame clones and lacks some. Found here are about 140,000 clones, 60% to 80% of them singletons; the top ten hold 3% to 3.5%. Sequencing was carried out using PBMCs. Source of these receptors: a man aged 35 to 55 in good health and CMV-seronegative.

V is TRBV10-3 and J is TRBJ1-3; D ambiguous. CDR3 length: 13 amino acids. Germline loops: CDR1 ENHRY, CDR2 SYGVKD. In nucleotides, the CDR3 is TGTGCAAACGGCGGAGCCTCTGGAAACACCATATATTTT. Its translation is CANGGASGNTIYF.

The chain links TRBV10-3 to TRBJ2-1; 8 bases match TRBD2. CDR1 is ENHRY, CDR2 SYGVKD, per germline. CDR3 length equals 16 residues. V lost 2 bases, J lost 2 bases, and 5 bases stayed unmatched. CDR3 DNA sequence: TGTGCCATCAGTGAGACTAAAGCGGGGGCCTACAATGAGCAGTTCTTC. This sequence encodes CAISETKAGAYNEQFF.

The chain uses TRBV29-1 and TRBJ2-5, with TRBD1 identical over 8 bases. This CDR3 has 12 amino acids. Unmatched junction bases numbered 8, after V lost 7 bases and J lost 7 bases. Germline V CDR1 and CDR2: SQVTM, ANQGSEA. The CDR3 region has the DNA TGCAGCGCCATCAGGGGGCAGGGGACCCAGTACTTC. This gives the protein CSAIRGQGTQYF.

The chain joins TRBV6-1 to TRBJ2-1; 8 nucleotides align to TRBD2. After removal of 7 bases from V and 5 bases from J, the junction contained 7 bases not matched to a gene. This CDR3 region has 14 residues. Per the germline V gene, CDR1 is MNHNS and CDR2 is SASEGT. DNA for the CDR3: TGTGCCAGCATGTCAAGCGGGGGCCACAATGAGCAGTTCTTC. The encoded protein is CASMSSGGHNEQFF.

J is TRBJ2-7 and V is TRBV2, with 8 bases matching TRBD1. Per germline, CDR1 SNHLY and CDR2 FYNNEI. This CDR3 region has 14 residues. V dropped 5 bases and J dropped 3; count of bases not matched to a gene: 6. For the CDR3, the DNA is TGTGCCAGCAGTAGGACAGGGACTCGCTACGAGCAGTACTTC. Translation: CASSRTGTRYEQYF. The entire variable domain, with the rest obtained from reference TRBV2 and TRBJ2-7, is as follows: EPEVTQTPSHQVTQMGQEVILRCVPISNHLYFYWYRQILGQKVEFLVSFYNNEISEKSEIFDDQFSVERPDGSNFTLKIRSTKLEDSAMYFCASSRTGTRYEQYFGPGTRLTVT.

The rearrangement joins TRBV4-3 to TRBJ2-1; TRBD2 agrees at 9 bases. V lost 4 bases and J lost 8; bases outside the gene matches: 9. The CDR3 is made up of 15 amino acids. Looked up from germline, CDR1 is LGHNA and CDR2 is YSLEER. The CDR3 reads CASSLGVLAGYEQFF. The CDR3 region has the DNA TGCGCCAGCAGCCTGGGCGTACTAGCGGGCTATGAGCAGTTCTTC.

The chain employs TRBV6-6 and TRBJ2-1; 8 bases are shared with TRBD1. Germline trimming cut 5 bases from V and 5 bases from J; bases unmatched to any gene: 11. This CDR3 comprises 16 residues. Germline assignment: CDR1 MNHNY and CDR2 SVGAGI (reference sequence). The CDR3 sequence is CASSPPRTGLHNEQFF. The CDR3 coding sequence is TGTGCCAGCAGTCCTCCGAGGACAGGGCTGCACAATGAGCAGTTCTTC.

The V call is TRBV10-3, the J call TRBJ2-1; possibly TRBD2 for D (7 bases). Germline assignment: CDR1 ENHRY and CDR2 SYGVKD. This CDR3 is 14 amino acids long. Trimming removed 1 base from V and 12 bases from J, with 16 bases in between. Here the CDR3 reads CAISEFEGGRAQFF. CDR3 nucleotides: TGTGCCATCAGTGAGTTTGAGGGGGGGCGTGCGCAGTTCTTC.

The rearrangement uses TRBV6-5 and TRBJ2-7, with 9 nucleotides matching TRBD2. V lost 4 bases and J lost 7; bases outside the gene matches: 11. Germline V gene sequence: CDR1 MNHEY, CDR2 SVGAGI. The CDR3 consists of 15 residues. Here the CDR3 reads CASSSGVAGVVEQYF. In nucleotides, the CDR3 is TGTGCCAGCAGTTCCGGGGTAGCGGGGGTAGTGGAGCAGTACTTC.

The chain has TRBV19 and TRBJ1-1; TRBD1 matches at 10 bases. This CDR3 region has 14 residues. V lost 2 bases to trimming and J lost 11 bases; unmatched junction nucleotides: 8. The germline CDR1 and CDR2 sequences are LNHDA and SQIVND (reference sequence). CDR3 sequence: CASSIRDRGGNAFF. The CDR3 nucleotides are TGTGCCAGTAGTATAAGGGACAGGGGAGGGAATGCTTTCTTT.

The chain links TRBV28 to TRBJ2-3, with D possibly being TRBD1 (6 bases). Germline CDR1 reads MDHEN; CDR2 reads SYDVKM. This CDR3 is 17 amino acids long. V lost 2 bases and J 1 base, leaving 16 bases between the germline ends. The CDR3 spells CASSLRLYRVGTDTQYF. CDR3 nucleotides: TGTGCCAGCAGTTTAAGGCTTTACAGGGTGGGCACAGATACGCAGTATTTT.

The chain joins TRBV28 to TRBJ1-5; D is uncertain. Per the germline V gene, CDR1 is MDHEN and CDR2 is SYDVKM. This CDR3 has 15 amino acids. Deletions cut 9 bases from V and 2 bases from J, with 17 bases between. The CDR3 reads CASRLAGGGNQPQHF. CDR3 nucleotides: TGTGCCAGTAGGTTGGCGGGTGGTGGCAATCAGCCCCAGCATTTT.

The CDR3 sequence is CSVVVKTYEQYF. The CDR3 DNA reads as TGCAGCGTTGTAGTAAAGACCTACGAGCAGTACTTC. This chain uses TRBV29-1 with TRBJ2-7; D is ambiguous. The germline V gene encodes CDR1 SQVTM and CDR2 ANQGSEA. The CDR3 runs to 12 residues. Between the trimmed V and J ends, which lost 4 bases and 2 bases, there was a span of 9 bases.

This chain uses TRBV9 with TRBJ2-5; 7 nucleotides align to TRBD2. CDR1 is SGDLS and CDR2 is YYNGEE in the germline V gene. The CDR3 consists of 14 residues. V dropped 3 bases and J dropped 2; count of bases not matched to a gene: 4. The CDR3 is CASSEGTTQETQYF. DNA of the CDR3: TGTGCCAGCAGCGAGGGGACTACTCAAGAGACCCAGTACTTC.

This clone was recorded a few times. CDR3 loop: CASSPRGTREAFF. The CDR3 nucleotides are TGTGCCAGCAGTCCCAGAGGGACACGTGAAGCTTTCTTT. V usage is TRBV28 and J usage is TRBJ1-1; possible D gene TRBD1, 6 bases. This CDR3 region has 13 residues. V was clipped by 5 bases and J by 7 bases, with 14 bases between them. Germline assignment: CDR1 MDHEN and CDR2 SYDVKM.

The gene calls are TRBV6-6 and TRBJ2-5; D gene ambiguous. The CDR3 is made up of 14 amino acids. CDR1 and CDR2 (germline): MNHNY, SVGAGI (reference sequence). V lost 6 bases and J lost 2, with 13 bases in between. The CDR3 sequence: CASRPTQVQETQYF. CDR3 nucleotide sequence: TGTGCCAGCAGACCAACTCAAGTACAAGAGACCCAGTACTTC.

This chain links TRBV18 with TRBJ2-7, with 7 bases identical to TRBD1. The V gene end was trimmed by 3 bases and the J gene end by 0 bases; junction bases not matched to a gene: 5. The V gene's germline CDR1 is KGHSH and CDR2 LQKENI. This CDR3 spans 15 amino acids. This chain's CDR3 is CASSPGQAGSYEQYF. DNA for the CDR3: TGTGCCAGCTCACCTGGACAGGCGGGCTCCTACGAGCAGTACTTC.

Points on this clone: A junction end diverges from the germline sequence, so it may reflect a read error. The gene calls are TRBV5-1 and TRBJ1-1; no clear D. Germline CDR1 SGHRS, CDR2 YFSETQ. This CDR3 is built from 13 residues. CDR3 region: CASSLGHGSGCDF. CDR3 DNA: TGCGCCAGCAGCTTGGGGCACGGGAGTGGGTGCGACTTT.

The J gene is TRBJ2-1, the V gene TRBV30; the D is unclear. Germline V gene sequence: CDR1 GTSNPN, CDR2 SVGIG (reference sequence). There are 14 residues in the CDR3. The germline V and J ends were trimmed by 2 bases and 2 bases, with 10 bases remaining between them. The CDR3 spells CAWSPRAPYNEQFF. In DNA form, the CDR3 reads TGTGCCTGGAGTCCCAGAGCGCCCTACAATGAGCAGTTCTTC. The full variable domain, with the rest looked up from reference TRBV30 and TRBJ2-1, is SQTIHQWPATLVQPVGSPLSLECTVEGTSNPNLYWYRQAAGRGLQLLFYSVGIGQISSEVPQNLSASRPQDRQFILSSKKLLLSDSGFYLCAWSPRAPYNEQFFGPGTRLTVL.

This chain joins TRBV19 and TRBJ1-2, with TRBD1 matching 7 bases. CDR1 and CDR2 (germline): LNHDA, SQIVND (reference sequence). CDR3 length: 14 amino acids. V lost 6 bases, J lost 5 bases, and 9 bases stayed unmatched. The CDR3 loop reads CASSRTGALYGYTF. The CDR3 DNA follows: TGTGCCAGTAGCCGAACAGGGGCTTTGTATGGCTACACCTTC. Full variable domain (outside the CDR3, taken from reference TRBV19 and TRBJ1-2): DGGITQSPKYLFRKEGQNVTLSCEQNLNHDAMYWYRQDPGQGLRLIYYSQIVNDFQKGDIAEGYSVSREKKESFPLTVTSAQKNPTAFYLCASSRTGALYGYTFGSGTRLTVV.

This chain uses TRBV5-1 with TRBJ2-2, with D possibly being TRBD1 (6 bases). This CDR3 spans 14 amino acids. Per germline, CDR1 SGHRS and CDR2 YFSETQ. Trimming stripped 3 bases from V and 6 bases from J, with 12 bases between. The CDR3 DNA reads as TGCGCCAGCAGCTCAGGGGTTTTCGCCGGGGAGCTGTTTTTT. This encodes CASSSGVFAGELFF.

The rearrangement links TRBV6-1 to TRBJ1-2; D perhaps matches TRBD1 (6 bases). The CDR3 has 13 residues. V was cut by 3 bases and J by 7 bases, with 12 bases left in between. Germline-derived CDR1 and CDR2 are MNHNS and SASEGT. The DNA for the CDR3 is TGTGCCAGCAGTGAGCGAGGACAGTTTGGCTACACCTTC. Its translation is CASSERGQFGYTF.

With regard to this clone: A read error may account for a junction end that differs from germline. This rearrangement joins TRBV25-1 to TRBJ2-2, with D possibly TRBD1 on 6 matching bases. Germline CDR1 MGHDK, CDR2 SYGVNS. The CDR3 has 16 amino acids. The CDR3 DNA follows: TGTGCCAGCAGTGATTCCCTGAGGGGGAACAGCGGGGAGCTGTTTTTT. This gives the protein CASSDSLRGNSGELFF.

The rearrangement links TRBV5-1 to TRBJ1-4; D is undetermined. The V and J ends lost 0 bases and 4 bases respectively, with 13 bases between them. Germline V CDR1 and CDR2: SGHRS, YFSETQ. The CDR3 has 16 amino acids. CDR3 nucleotide sequence: TGCGCCAGCAGCTTGGAGGAGCGTCGCGTTAATGAAAAACTGTTTTTT. Protein sequence: CASSLEERRVNEKLFF.

The V gene is TRBV30, the J gene TRBJ2-7, with D possibly matching TRBD2 (5 bases). Germline CDR1 GTSNPN, CDR2 SVGIG (reference sequence). V shed 3 bases and J shed 1 base, with 16 bases lying between them. The CDR3 is 15 amino acids. For the CDR3, the DNA is TGTGCCTGGAGAGGAGGCAGCCTGCCTTCCTACGAGCAGTACTTC. This codes for CAWRGGSLPSYEQYF. The variable domain in full, with the rest retrieved from reference TRBV30 and TRBJ2-7, is SQTIHQWPATLVQPVGSPLSLECTVEGTSNPNLYWYRQAAGRGLQLLFYSVGIGQISSEVPQNLSASRPQDRQFILSSKKLLLSDSGFYLCAWRGGSLPSYEQYFGPGTRLTVT.

The chain links TRBV27 to TRBJ1-2; 10 nucleotides match TRBD1. This CDR3 spans 16 amino acids. Germline V gene sequence: CDR1 MNHEY, CDR2 SMNVEV (reference sequence). V shed 5 bases and J 5 bases; nucleotides not matched to a gene: 11. The CDR3 region has the DNA TGTGCCAGCAGTACCAGGGACAGGGGACTCTGGTATGGCTACACCTTC. Translated, it gives CASSTRDRGLWYGYTF.

V and J are TRBV4-3 and TRBJ2-7, with TRBD1 matching over 8 bases. V shed 0 bases, J shed 0 bases, and the junction held 4 bases outside the gene matches. The CDR3 sequence is 16 residues long. Germline CDR1 is LGHNA and CDR2 is YSLEER. The CDR3 protein is CASSQDRGQVSYEQYF. The CDR3 DNA reads as TGCGCCAGCAGCCAAGATAGGGGACAGGTCTCCTACGAGCAGTACTTC.

CDR3 nucleotide sequence: TGTGCCATTGCGCGGGGAACCGGGACAGGAGGGCTCAATGAGCAGTTCTTC. This sequence encodes CAIARGTGTGGLNEQFF. V usage is TRBV10-3 and J usage is TRBJ2-1; 8 positions agree with TRBD1. This CDR3 comprises 17 residues. Trimming cost V 9 bases and J 6 bases; bases outside gene matches: 19. Germline-derived CDR1 and CDR2 are ENHRY and SYGVKD.

The J gene is TRBJ2-7, the V gene TRBV28, with 7 bases lining up with TRBD2. J lost 0 bases, V lost 2 bases, and 4 bases had no gene match. The CDR3 has 15 residues. Germline V lookup: CDR1 MDHEN, CDR2 SYDVKM. CDR3: CASSLGGGSSYEQYF. The CDR3 nucleotides are TGTGCCAGCAGTTTAGGGGGGGGGAGCTCCTACGAGCAGTACTTC.